A selection of T cell receptor beta chains follows, all from one sample in a study of cytomegalovirus exposure and HLA in healthy donors. Sequenced by immunoSEQ multiplex PCR; TCRdb stores in-frame clones only, minus some. Of some 100,000 clones listed, around 76% were seen once; the top ten hold about 4.2%. Specimen: PBMCs. These receptors originate from a woman in her fifties or sixties in good health and CMV-seropositive. CDR3s leave out the opening cysteine and the closing phenylalanine or tryptophan. Rows may omit the clone size; those that give it use once, few, many or a size class.

>.|TRBV9|TRBJ1-2
ASSVAGTGGYGYT
>.|TRBV5-6|TRBJ1-1
ASSLRGVAF
>.|TRBV6-1|TRBJ2-7
ASPPHPGHPYEQY
>.|TRBV30|TRBJ2-1
AWTASGGPSSYNEQF
>.|TRBV7-6|TRBJ1-3
ASSLGTGSGNTIY
>.|TRBV19|.
ASSVQRTGGYEQY
>few|TRBV5-5|TRBJ2-5
ASSEGTGGGETQY
>.|TRBV6-4|TRBJ1-6
ASSAGTGGDRSLH
>many|TRBV10-3|TRBJ1-5
AIRQSNQPQH
>few|TRBV29-1|TRBJ2-1
SVGDWGNEQF
>.|TRBV10-1|TRBJ2-6
ASSDGTGVSGANVLT
>.|TRBV27|TRBJ2-7
ASKGTGTYEQY
>.|TRBV7-6|TRBJ2-2
ASRVYPQGENTGELF
>.|TRBV29-1|TRBJ1-5
SVTGTGVDQPQH
>once|TRBV7-8|TRBJ1-2
ASSPRQGAHYGYT
>.|TRBV7-9|TRBJ1-1
ASSPVPRQLNTEAF
>.|TRBV10-1|TRBJ1-1
ASSRDRAAGPRTEAF
>.|TRBV7-9|TRBJ2-1
ASSLATSEQF
>once|TRBV11-2|TRBJ1-3
ASSLDQGKSGNTIY
>.|TRBV6-5|TRBJ1-1
ASSYSPLFPGTF
>.|TRBV10-3|TRBJ1-2
ATTPVGQGLPYGYT
>.|TRBV14|TRBJ2-7
ASSRNRVYEQY
>.|TRBV25-1|TRBJ2-7
ASTLGTGSYEQY
>few|TRBV12-5|TRBJ1-5
ASVPGQGNQPQH
>.|TRBV19|TRBJ1-5
ASSERTGGYQPQH
>.|TRBV6-5|TRBJ1-2
ASTKPPGVGYT
>few|TRBV7-9|TRBJ1-1
ASSFRDPEAF
>few|TRBV5-5|TRBJ2-7
ASSLTGESEQY
>.|TRBV7-6|TRBJ1-3
ASSFLDSSGNTIY
>.|TRBV9|TRBJ1-1
ASSVDGGGTANTEAF
>.|TRBV29-1|TRBJ1-2
SVEDTGRYGYT
>.|TRBV11-2|TRBJ2-3
ASSLTSGGADTQY
>.|TRBV6-5|TRBJ1-1
ASSYSKRGRSEAF
>.|TRBV29-1|.
SERRSPRDYEQY
>once|TRBV4-1|TRBJ1-2
ASSPSGSREGYT
>.|TRBV4-1|TRBJ1-1
ASSPQGLNTEAF
>once|TRBV27|TRBJ2-1
ASSLSGLWEGPSYNEQF
>.|TRBV19|TRBJ2-3
ASTSRRAASGRGDTQY
>.|TRBV18|TRBJ1-2
ASSPTVGQSFNYGYT
>.|TRBV25-1|TRBJ2-2
ASGREFPNTGELF